This passage covers 21 T cell receptor beta chains from one sample sequenced in a study of blood T cell repertoires in COVID-19. The repertoire was sequenced with immunoSEQ multiplex PCR; TCRdb's copy has only in-frame clones and lacks some. The top ten hold roughly 18% of the sample, which has approximately 140,000 clones, around 89% seen once. Sequences were obtained from peripheral blood. The receptors stem from a man aged 45-65 years with active or convalescent COVID-19.

The rearrangement links TRBV11-2 to TRBJ2-3; 8 positions agree with TRBD2. The junction had 5 bases not matched to a gene; V was cut back by 1 base and J by 5 bases. CDR1 is SGHAT and CDR2 is FQNNGV in the germline V gene. This CDR3 region has 15 residues. The CDR3 loop reads CASSLAGGPQDTQYF. In DNA, the CDR3 is TGTGCCAGCAGCTTAGCGGGAGGGCCTCAAGATACGCAGTATTTT. The variable domain in full, completed from reference TRBV11-2 and TRBJ2-3, reads EAGVAQSPRYKIIEKRQSVAFWCNPISGHATLYWYQQILGQGPKLLIQFQNNGVVDDSQLPKDRFSAERLKGVDSTLKIQPAKLEDSAVYLCASSLAGGPQDTQYFGPGTRLTVL.

The rearrangement links TRBV15 to TRBJ2-5; 10 nucleotides agree with TRBD1. This CDR3 region has 15 residues. Germline CDR1 is LNHNV and CDR2 is YYDKDF (reference sequence). Losses at the gene ends were 4 bases for V and 7 bases for J; bases not matched to a gene: 9. The CDR3 coding sequence is TGTGCCACCAGCAAGGGACAGGGGCTTGCTGTGACCCAGTACTTC. This gives the protein CATSKGQGLAVTQYF.

The CDR3 protein is CASREIAGGLNEQFF. The CDR3 nucleotides are TGTGCCAGCAGGGAAATAGCGGGAGGACTGAATGAGCAGTTCTTC. The rearrangement joins TRBV2 to TRBJ2-1; 10 bases map to TRBD2. The CDR3 consists of 15 residues. Germline V gene lookup returns CDR1 SNHLY and CDR2 FYNNEI. V lost 6 bases, J lost 7 bases, and 9 bases stayed unmatched.

The V call is TRBV5-4, the J call TRBJ2-3; the match to TRBD2 covers 8 bases. This CDR3 is built from 15 residues. After removal of 0 bases from V and 0 bases from J, the junction contained 0 bases not matched to a gene. CDR1 SGHNT and CDR2 YYREEE come from the germline V gene (reference sequence). The CDR3 bases are TGTGCCAGCAGCTTGGCTAGCGGGAGCACAGATACGCAGTATTTT. This sequence encodes CASSLASGSTDTQYF. Full variable domain (rest looked up from reference TRBV5-4 and TRBJ2-3): ETGVTQSPTHLIKTRGQQVTLRCSSQSGHNTVSWYQQALGQGPQFIFQYYREEENGRGNFPPRFSGLQFPNYSSELNVNALELDDSALYLCASSLASGSTDTQYFGPGTRLTVL.

The chain combines TRBV19 with TRBJ2-5, with 11 bases identical to TRBD1. With V trimmed by 5 bases and J by 4 bases, 9 bases remained unmatched. Germline CDR1 LNHDA, CDR2 SQIVND (reference sequence). This CDR3 spans 16 amino acids. CDR3 bases: TGTGCCAGTAGTCGGCGGGTTGGGACAGGGGGAGAGACCCAGTACTTC. As protein: CASSRRVGTGGETQYF.

The gene calls are TRBV6-5 and TRBJ1-2; 9 nucleotides match TRBD1. The CDR3 is 16 amino acids. V lost 0 bases to trimming and J lost 8 bases; unmatched junction nucleotides: 10. Germline V gene data show CDR1 as MNHEY and CDR2 as SVGAGI. CDR3 region: CASSYSSNRGRRGYTF. CDR3 DNA: TGTGCCAGCAGTTACTCGAGCAACAGGGGGCGGCGGGGCTACACCTTC.

The chain employs TRBV28 and TRBJ1-6, with 8 nucleotides matching TRBD1. This CDR3 region has 12 residues. Germline V gives CDR1 MDHEN, CDR2 SYDVKM. V gave up 7 bases and J gave up 16 bases; unmatched junction bases: 9. This CDR3 reads CASTIQRDRLHF. As DNA, the CDR3 is TGTGCCAGCACTATCCAAAGGGACAGGCTCCACTTT.

This clone was found a few times. The chain joins TRBV28 to TRBJ2-2; 9 bases match TRBD2. Germline V lookup: CDR1 MDHEN, CDR2 SYDVKM. The CDR3 sequence is 15 residues long. V lost 8 bases and J lost 2; bases outside the gene matches: 6. In DNA, the CDR3 is TGTGCCAGCTCCCTAGCGGGGTTTAACACCGGGGAGCTGTTTTTT. Its protein product is CASSLAGFNTGELFF.

The rearrangement joins TRBV25-1 to TRBJ2-1; 7 nucleotides agree with TRBD2. V lost 4 bases and J lost 5; bases outside the gene matches: 2. CDR1 and CDR2 (germline): MGHDK, SYGVNS. The CDR3 runs 13 residues. This CDR3 reads CASSVGRDNEQFF. DNA for the CDR3: TGTGCCAGCAGTGTGGGGAGGGACAATGAGCAGTTCTTC.

The rearrangement joins TRBV7-8 to TRBJ2-5, with 8 nucleotides matching TRBD2. J lost 5 bases, V lost 5 bases, and 10 bases had no gene match. Per the germline V gene, CDR1 is SGHVS and CDR2 is FQNEAQ. CDR3 length: 15 residues. The CDR3 sequence: CASSRDSGSGETQYF. In DNA, the CDR3 is TGTGCCAGCAGCCGAGACAGCGGGAGTGGTGAGACCCAGTACTTC.

This chain connects TRBV27 to TRBJ1-5; D possibly corresponds to TRBD1 (6 bases). The CDR3 has 15 amino acids. Germline CDR1 MNHEY, CDR2 SMNVEV (reference sequence). V lost 2 bases and J 5 bases, leaving 13 bases between the germline ends. The CDR3 loop reads CASSLTGRSDQPQHF. The CDR3 DNA reads TGTGCCAGCAGTTTAACAGGGAGAAGCGATCAGCCCCAGCATTTT.

In its sample, this clone was seen once. V gene TRBV6-5 combines with J gene TRBJ2-5, with 10 positions matching TRBD2. The CDR3 has 15 amino acids. The ends lost 6 bases at V and 0 bases at J; junction bases unmatched: 4. The germline V gene encodes CDR1 MNHEY and CDR2 SVGAGI. The CDR3 bases are TGTGCCAGCAGGATAACTAGCGGGAACCAAGAGACCCAGTACTTC. Encoded protein: CASRITSGNQETQYF.

This clone was found a few times. The chain has TRBV4-1 and TRBJ1-5, with TRBD1 matching over 11 bases. CDR1 is MGHRA, CDR2 YSYEKL, per germline. Trimming removed 4 bases from V and 7 bases from J; junction bases left unmatched: 12. The CDR3 is 17 amino acids. CDR3 coding DNA: TGCGCCAGCAGCCTAGAGGGTGGACAGGGGGCGAGGCAGCCCCAGCATTTT. As protein: CASSLEGGQGARQPQHF.

V and J are TRBV6-2 or TRBV6-3 and TRBJ2-3, with D possibly matching TRBD1 (5 bases). Deletions cut 6 bases from V and 0 bases from J, with 25 bases between. The CDR3 covers 19 residues. Germline V gene lookup returns CDR1 MNHEY and CDR2 SVGEGT. The CDR3 is CASSSPGWGSDASTDTQYF. The CDR3 DNA sequence: TGTGCCAGCAGCTCCCCCGGGTGGGGCTCCGACGCTAGCACAGATACGCAGTATTTT.

The chain couples TRBV7-8 to TRBJ2-3, with 9 positions matching TRBD2. This CDR3 contains 15 residues. CDR1 SGHVS and CDR2 FQNEAQ come from the germline V gene. The V gene end was trimmed by 2 bases and the J gene end by 2 bases; junction bases not matched to a gene: 2. CDR3 nucleotides: TGTGCCAGCAGCTTAAGACTAGCGGTCACAGATACGCAGTATTTT. It yields the protein CASSLRLAVTDTQYF.

The chain carries TRBV4-1 and TRBJ2-1, with D tentatively TRBD2 (5 bases). Germline CDR1 and CDR2: MGHRA and YSYEKL. The CDR3 covers 12 residues. The V end was cut by 0 bases, the J end by 14 bases, with 11 bases between. This CDR3 is CASSQEIGKEFF. The CDR3 DNA is TGCGCCAGCAGCCAAGAGATCGGGAAGGAGTTCTTC.

This clone was counted a single time. The DNA of the CDR3 is TGTGCCAGTAGTTCGGGACAAACAAATTCACCCCTCCACTTT. It is translated as CASSSGQTNSPLHF. V gene TRBV19 combines with J gene TRBJ1-6; tentatively, D is TRBD1 (6 bases). Per the germline V gene, CDR1 is LNHDA and CDR2 is SQIVND (reference sequence). The CDR3 has 14 amino acids. Between the trimmed V and J ends, which lost 5 bases and 7 bases, there was a span of 12 bases.

This clone was counted a few times. CDR3 protein: CASSISGGPLNEQYF. In DNA form, the CDR3 reads TGTGCCAGTAGTATCTCGGGAGGGCCATTAAACGAGCAGTACTTC. The chain joins TRBV19 to TRBJ2-7, with TRBD2 matching 8 bases. CDR1 is LNHDA and CDR2 is SQIVND in the germline V gene (reference sequence). The CDR3 extends over 15 amino acids. V was clipped by 3 bases and J by 5 bases; unmatched bases: 9.

This clone appeared a few times. The CDR3, as DNA: TGTGCCTGGAGTGATCCCGGGGTCGGTGATGGCTACACCTTC. Residues: CAWSDPGVGDGYTF. This chain uses TRBV30 with TRBJ1-2; D is undetermined. This CDR3 has 14 residues. The V and J ends lost 1 base and 6 bases respectively, with 15 bases between them. Germline loops: CDR1 GTSNPN, CDR2 SVGIG (reference sequence).

This clone was observed a few times. The rearrangement joins TRBV18 to TRBJ1-4, with 10 bases fitting TRBD1. There are 16 residues in the CDR3. Trimming removed 3 bases from V and 3 bases from J; junction bases left unmatched: 4. From germline, CDR1 is KGHSH and CDR2 LQKENI. CDR3 DNA sequence: TGTGCCAGCTCACCGGGGACAGGGGTCTCTAATGAAAAACTGTTTTTT. Translation: CASSPGTGVSNEKLFF.

The chain joins TRBV5-5 to TRBJ1-5, with 9 bases matching TRBD1. The J segment lost 1 base and the V segment lost 4 bases, leaving 15 bases of the junction unmatched. The CDR3 has 19 amino acids. Per the germline V gene, CDR1 is SGHKS and CDR2 is YYEKEE (reference sequence). CDR3: CASSPSFTQGAGSNQPQHF. CDR3 sequence (DNA): TGTGCCAGCAGCCCATCATTCACACAGGGGGCTGGGAGCAATCAGCCCCAGCATTTT.